This TCR beta chain was recorded in a study of T cell repertoires in cytomegalovirus infection. Looking at the study overall: Indications of both CMV infection and matching HLA type were provided by public TCR beta signatures.

Germline V gene sequence: CDR1 MGHRA, CDR2 YSYEKL. Trimming pared 0 bases from V and 5 bases from J, leaving 10 bases between. The CDR3 length is 14 residues. The table lists this clonotype with many counts. TCRdb independently ran MiXCR on the reads; one entry per CDR3 protein. This table holds more than 400,000 distinct CDR3 sequences, more than 20% found once. Sequences were obtained from PBMCs. The rearrangement links TRBV4-1 to TRBJ2-5; no reliable D call. This sequence was found in a human donor in good health (CMV status not recorded). Some clones in this sample may be carry-over from other donors' samples. The CDR3 is CASSQETQSETQYF. For the CDR3, the DNA is TGCGCCAGCAGCCAAGAGACACAGTCCGAGACCCAGTACTTC.